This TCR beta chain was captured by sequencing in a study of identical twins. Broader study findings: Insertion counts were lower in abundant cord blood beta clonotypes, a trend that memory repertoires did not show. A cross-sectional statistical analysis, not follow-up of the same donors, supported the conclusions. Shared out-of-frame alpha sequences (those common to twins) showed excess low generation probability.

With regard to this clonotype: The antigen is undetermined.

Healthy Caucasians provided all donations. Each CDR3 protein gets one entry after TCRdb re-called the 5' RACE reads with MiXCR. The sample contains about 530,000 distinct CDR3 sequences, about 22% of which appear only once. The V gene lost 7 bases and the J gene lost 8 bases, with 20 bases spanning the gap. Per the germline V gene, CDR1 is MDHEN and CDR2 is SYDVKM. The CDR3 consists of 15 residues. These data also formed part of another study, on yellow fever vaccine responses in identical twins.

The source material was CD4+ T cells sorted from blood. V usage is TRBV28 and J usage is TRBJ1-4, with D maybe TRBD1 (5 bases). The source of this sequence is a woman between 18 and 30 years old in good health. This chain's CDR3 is CASIPGGTLGEKLFF. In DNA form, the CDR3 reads TGTGCCAGCATCCCAGGTGGGACCCTGGGAGAAAAACTGTTTTTT.